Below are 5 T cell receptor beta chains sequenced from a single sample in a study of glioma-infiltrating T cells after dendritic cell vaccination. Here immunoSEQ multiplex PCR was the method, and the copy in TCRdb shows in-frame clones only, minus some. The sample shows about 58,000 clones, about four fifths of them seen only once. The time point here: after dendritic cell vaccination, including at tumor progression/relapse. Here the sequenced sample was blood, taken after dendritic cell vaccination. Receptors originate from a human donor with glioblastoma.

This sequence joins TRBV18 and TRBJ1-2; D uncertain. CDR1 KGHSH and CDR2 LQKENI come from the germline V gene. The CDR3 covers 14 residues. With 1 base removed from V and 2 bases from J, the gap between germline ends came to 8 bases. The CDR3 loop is CASSPQAQNYGYTF. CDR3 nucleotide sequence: TGTGCCAGCTCACCACAAGCACAGAACTATGGCTACACCTTC.

The CDR3 here is CASSFAMTGGAEGGKNIQYF. The CDR3, as DNA: TGCGCCAGCAGCTTTGCGATGACAGGGGGCGCGGAGGGTGGCAAAAACATTCAGTACTTC. V is TRBV5-1 and J is TRBJ2-4, with TRBD1 identical over 10 bases. After removal of 2 bases from V and 3 bases from J, the junction contained 17 bases not matched to a gene. Germline CDR1 is SGHRS and CDR2 is YFSETQ. The CDR3 sequence is 20 residues long.

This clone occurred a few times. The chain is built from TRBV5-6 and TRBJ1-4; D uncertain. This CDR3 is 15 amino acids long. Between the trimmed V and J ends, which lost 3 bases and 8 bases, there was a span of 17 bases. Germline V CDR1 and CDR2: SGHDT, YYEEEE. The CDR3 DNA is TGTGCCAGCAGCTATTTCGAGGGTTTCGGCGAAAAACTGTTTTTT. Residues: CASSYFEGFGEKLFF. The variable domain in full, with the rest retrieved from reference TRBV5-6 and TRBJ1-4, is DAGVTQSPTHLIKTRGQQVTLRCSPKSGHDTVSWYQQALGQGPQFIFQYYEEEERQRGNFPDRFSGHQFPNYSSELNVNALLLGDSALYLCASSYFEGFGEKLFFGSGTQLSVL.

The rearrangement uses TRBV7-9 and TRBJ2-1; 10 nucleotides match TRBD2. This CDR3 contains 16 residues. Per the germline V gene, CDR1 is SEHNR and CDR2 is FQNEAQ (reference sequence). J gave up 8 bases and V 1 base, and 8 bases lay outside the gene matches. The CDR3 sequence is CASSLGQRGGLHEQFF. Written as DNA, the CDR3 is TGTGCCAGCAGCTTAGGGCAGCGGGGGGGCTTACATGAGCAGTTCTTC. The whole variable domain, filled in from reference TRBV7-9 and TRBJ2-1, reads DTGVSQNPRHKITKRGQNVTFRCDPISEHNRLYWYRQTLGQGPEFLTYFQNEAQLEKSRLLSDRFSAERPKGSFSTLEIQRTEQGDSAMYLCASSLGQRGGLHEQFFGPGTRLTVL.

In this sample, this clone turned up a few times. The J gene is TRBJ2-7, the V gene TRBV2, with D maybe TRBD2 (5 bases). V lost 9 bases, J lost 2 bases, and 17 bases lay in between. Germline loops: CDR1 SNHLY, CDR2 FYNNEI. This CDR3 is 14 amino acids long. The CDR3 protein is CASVGVRAPYEQYF. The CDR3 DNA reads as TGTGCCAGTGTTGGGGTGCGGGCCCCCTACGAGCAGTACTTC.